This T cell receptor (beta chain) was found in a study of cytomegalovirus exposure and HLA in healthy donors. Overall study: The platform used for the 120 or so validation repertoires matched that of the roughly 700 first-cohort repertoires, a later analysis reported. Study-wide findings and caveats: Many donors carried some public TCRs, although rarity characterized most TCR sequences. The CMV antigen specificity of three CMV-associated chains was confirmed through in vitro analysis.

Between the trimmed V and J ends, which lost 1 base and 7 bases, there was a span of 5 bases. Germline lookup yields CDR1 LNHNV and CDR2 YYDKDF (reference sequence). The CDR3 covers 11 residues. As concerns this clone: The antigen is unknown.

The table came from immunoSEQ multiplex PCR; TCRdb's copy has only in-frame clones and leaves some out. The sample lists more than 250,000 clones; about nine tenths were seen once. The sequence was collected from a woman in her twenties or thirties in good health and CMV-seropositive. Sequenced sample: PBMCs. J is TRBJ2-7 and V is TRBV15; D call uncertain. The CDR3 here is CATSRGAEQYF. Written as DNA, the CDR3 is TGTGCCACCAGCAGAGGGGCAGAGCAGTACTTC.